Below, one T cell receptor beta chain is given with its context. The antigen is unknown. This specimen belongs to a study of cytomegalovirus exposure and HLA in healthy donors. Background on the study: Sequencing of some 200 million T cells in an earlier analysis found around 120 million unique TCR beta sequences. General study findings and limits: One variant, a missense change in DCLRE1C, was linked in a later analysis to TCR beta V- and J-gene trimming. Earlier analysis yielded a pattern in which most TCR beta V segments were productive about 90% or about 30% of the time.

CDR3 length equals 15 residues. The ends were cut back, 0 bases at V and 0 bases at J, with 9 bases in the middle. The germline V gene encodes CDR1 MNHEY and CDR2 SMNVEV (reference sequence). PCR involved 60 Vbeta and 13 Jbeta primers. Sequencing used immunoSEQ multiplex PCR; TCRdb keeps in-frame clones, though not all of them. The sample lists 150,000 or so clones, roughly 80% occurring once. This clonotype originated in a man aged 40-50 years in good health and CMV-seropositive. V gene TRBV27 combines with J gene TRBJ2-7; possible D gene TRBD2, 6 bases. The specimen was PBMCs. CDR3 in amino acids: CASSLSRGLSYEQYF. CDR3 in DNA: TGTGCCAGCAGTTTATCGCGGGGACTCTCCTACGAGCAGTACTTC.